One T cell receptor (beta chain) is described in this entry. The table came from immunoSEQ multiplex PCR; TCRdb's copy has only in-frame clones and leaves some out. The sample has fewer than 200,000 clones; about 79% are singletons. These data are taken from a study of blood T cell repertoires in COVID-19. This CDR3 is 14 amino acids long. V was pared by 0 bases and J by 8 bases, with 5 bases of the junction left unmatched. CDR1 MRHNA and CDR2 SNTAGT come from the germline V gene. Sequenced material: PBMCs or T cells enriched from blood (not recorded which). The receptor's source is a man aged 50 or older who had recovered from COVID-19. The rearrangement links TRBV6-4 to TRBJ1-2; 8 nucleotides match TRBD1. The DNA of the CDR3 is TGTGCCAGCAGTGACTCGAACAGGGGGAGCGGCTACACCTTC. This sequence encodes CASSDSNRGSGYTF.